This T cell receptor beta chain was sequenced in a study of cytomegalovirus exposure and HLA in healthy donors. On the study more broadly: From donors who were HLA-typed, an early data release held around 80 million unique TCRs.

Study conclusions and caveats: Reportedly, fewer N-insertions than the approximately 680-donor mean appeared in an Asian-associated ancestry cluster in a later analysis. TCR beta V- and J-gene trimming was later associated with a missense DCLRE1C variant. Earlier analysis looked at TCR beta V segments, and most were productive about 90% or about 30% of the time.

Turning to this clone: Its antigen is unknown.

The PCR used 60 Vbeta and 13 Jbeta primers. The table came from immunoSEQ multiplex PCR; TCRdb's copy has only in-frame clones and leaves some out. The table has roughly 260,000 clones, 84% seen once. CDR3 length equals 17 residues. The V gene's germline CDR1 is SGHRS and CDR2 YFSETQ. Trimming took off 1 base at V and 0 bases at J, with 13 bases between the two ends. The V and J genes are TRBV5-1 and TRBJ1-4, with D maybe TRBD1 (6 bases). This receptor was obtained from a woman aged 40 to 50 in good health and CMV-seropositive. The sample comprised PBMCs. Written as DNA, the CDR3 is TGCGCCAGCAGCTTGTCGGGGACACTCGCAACTAATGAAAAACTGTTTTTT. This translates into CASSLSGTLATNEKLFF.